The 8 T cell receptor beta chains listed next were all sequenced from one sample in a study of beta chain features in type 1 diabetes. The sequenced template was cDNA made from the entire isolated RNA. Sequencing was performed with immunoSEQ multiplex PCR; in TCRdb, only in-frame clones are kept and a portion is missing. Of roughly 500,000 clones listed, approximately 10% are singletons. The sequencing sample was made of naive CD4+ T cells from blood. Receptors were obtained from a woman under 30 in good health.

Comments on this clone: Germline and junction disagree at one end, which may indicate a read error. This chain joins TRBV29-1 and TRBJ1-4, with 7 bases fitting TRBD1. The CDR3 consists of 15 residues. Germline-derived CDR1 and CDR2 are SQVTM and ANQGSEA. This CDR3 is CSVEGTSGGNEKLFF. Here the CDR3 DNA reads TGCAGCGTAGAAGGGACTTCAGGGGGGAATGAAAAACTGTTTTTT.

This clone was detected a few times. J is TRBJ2-1 and V is TRBV12-5, with no clear D. Looked up from germline, CDR1 is LGHNT and CDR2 is FRNRAP. The V end lost 4 bases, the J end lost 3 bases, and 1 base lay between the germline ends. This CDR3 region has 11 residues. This CDR3 reads CASGYYNEQFF. CDR3 in DNA: TGTGCTAGTGGTTACTACAATGAGCAGTTCTTC.

The chain joins TRBV29-1 to TRBJ1-2, with unresolved D. Germline V gives CDR1 SQVTM, CDR2 ANQGSEA. The CDR3 spans 12 residues. V was trimmed by 1 base and J by 7 bases, leaving 10 bases between them. CDR3 sequence reads: CSVEVGPGGYTF. CDR3 coding DNA: TGCAGCGTTGAAGTAGGGCCGGGTGGCTACACCTTC. The full variable domain, its missing parts supplied by reference TRBV29-1 and TRBJ1-2, is SAVISQKPSRDICQRGTSLTIQCQVDSQVTMMFWYRQQPGQSLTLIATANQGSEATYESGFVIDKFPISRPNLTFSTLTVSNMSPEDSSIYLCSVEVGPGGYTFGSGTRLTVV.

Only a few counts were recorded for this clone. The genes are TRBV19 and TRBJ2-5, with no clear D. CDR1 and CDR2 from the germline V gene are LNHDA and SQIVND (reference sequence). Deletions cut 5 bases from V and 5 bases from J, with 12 bases between. The CDR3 sequence is 13 residues long. The CDR3 sequence is CASSWRARETQYF. Written as DNA, the CDR3 is TGTGCCAGTAGTTGGAGAGCCCGGGAGACCCAGTACTTC.

The J gene is TRBJ2-5, the V gene TRBV19; D is tentatively TRBD1 or TRBD2 (6 bases each). The CDR3 is made up of 14 amino acids. V was pared by 5 bases and J by 4 bases, with 14 bases between. Germline loops: CDR1 LNHDA, CDR2 SQIVND (reference sequence). CDR3 in amino acids: CASSVIQGGETQYF. The DNA for the CDR3 is TGTGCCAGTAGTGTAATACAGGGAGGAGAGACCCAGTACTTC.

The CDR3 DNA sequence: TGTGCCAGCAGCCTCGGGCAACAGAGAAACTATGGCTACACCTTC. Amino acid sequence: CASSLGQQRNYGYTF. The chain employs TRBV7-9 and TRBJ1-2; no definite D call. This CDR3 has 15 amino acids. V shed 5 bases and J shed 2 bases, with 15 bases lying between them. The V gene's germline CDR1 is SEHNR and CDR2 FQNEAQ (reference sequence).

There are a few counts of this clone. The chain joins TRBV25-1 to TRBJ1-4; a weak D match, TRBD1 (6 bases). The CDR3 sequence is 11 residues long. Germline V CDR1 and CDR2: MGHDK, SYGVNS. Trimming removed 7 bases from V and 11 bases from J, with 11 bases in between. The CDR3 nucleotides read TGTGCCAGCACGCAAAGGGGGAAACTGTTTTTT. Amino acid sequence: CASTQRGKLFF.

The rearrangement uses TRBV29-1 and TRBJ1-1, with 7 positions matching TRBD1. V trimming: 4 bases; J trimming: 4 bases; junction bases outside the gene matches: 9. The germline CDR1 and CDR2 sequences are SQVTM and ANQGSEA. There are 14 residues in the CDR3. For the CDR3, the DNA is TGCAGCGTTGCCCCCGGGACAGTGGCCACTGAAGCTTTCTTT. It codes for CSVAPGTVATEAFF.